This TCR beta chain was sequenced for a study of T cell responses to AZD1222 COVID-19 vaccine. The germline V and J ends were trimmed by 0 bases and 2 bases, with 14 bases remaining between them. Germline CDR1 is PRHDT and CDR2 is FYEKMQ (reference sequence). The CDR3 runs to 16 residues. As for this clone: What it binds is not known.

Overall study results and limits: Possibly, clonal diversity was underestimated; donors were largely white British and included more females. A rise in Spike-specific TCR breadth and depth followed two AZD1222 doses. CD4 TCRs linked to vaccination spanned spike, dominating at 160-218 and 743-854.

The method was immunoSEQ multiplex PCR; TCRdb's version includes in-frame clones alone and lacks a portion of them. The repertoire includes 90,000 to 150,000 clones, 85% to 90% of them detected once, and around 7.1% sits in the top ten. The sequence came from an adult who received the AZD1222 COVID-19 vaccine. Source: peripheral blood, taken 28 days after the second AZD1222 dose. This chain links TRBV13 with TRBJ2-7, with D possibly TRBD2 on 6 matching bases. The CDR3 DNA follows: TGTGCCAGCAGCTTAGGTCCTAGCGCGAGACCCTACGAGCAGTACTTC. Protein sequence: CASSLGPSARPYEQYF.